The 14 T cell receptor beta chains below come from one sample, sequenced in a study of blood T cell repertoires in COVID-19. Here immunoSEQ multiplex PCR was the method, and the copy in TCRdb shows in-frame clones only, minus some. The sample contains some 190,000 clones, roughly 89% of which appear only once. The sample was PBMCs or T cells enriched from blood (not recorded which). These receptor sequences come from a young woman who had been exposed to COVID-19.

The V call is TRBV30, the J call TRBJ1-1; D gene ambiguous. The V gene lost 2 bases and the J gene lost 7 bases, with 14 bases spanning the gap. From germline, CDR1 is GTSNPN and CDR2 SVGIG (reference sequence). This CDR3 spans 13 amino acids. Here the CDR3 reads CAWSLETGYEAFF. CDR3 nucleotides: TGTGCCTGGAGTCTGGAGACTGGATATGAAGCTTTCTTT.

This rearrangement joins TRBV5-1 to TRBJ2-1; maybe TRBD2 (6 bases). Germline V lookup: CDR1 SGHRS, CDR2 YFSETQ. CDR3 length: 13 amino acids. V lost 7 bases and J lost 6, with 14 bases in between. The CDR3 here is CASLGGGRNEQFF. The CDR3 nucleotides read TGCGCCAGCCTGGGGGGTGGGCGCAATGAGCAGTTCTTC.

The chain joins TRBV19 to TRBJ2-2, with D tentatively TRBD2 (6 bases). Trimming removed 2 bases from V and 7 bases from J, with 8 bases in between. Germline lookup yields CDR1 LNHDA and CDR2 SQIVND (reference sequence). This CDR3 region has 13 residues. In DNA, the CDR3 is TGTGCCAGTAGTATAACGGGACTCGGGGAGCTGTTTTTT. Protein sequence: CASSITGLGELFF.

The chain links TRBV9 to TRBJ1-5; TRBD1 might be the D (5 bases). The germline V and J ends were trimmed by 4 bases and 5 bases, with 13 bases remaining between them. The CDR3 length is 14 residues. The germline V gene has CDR1 SGDLS and CDR2 YYNGEE. CDR3 DNA sequence: TGTGCCAGCAGCCCCGGGACTTCCCATCAGCCCCAGCATTTT. This codes for CASSPGTSHQPQHF.

The rearrangement uses TRBV2 and TRBJ1-5, with a tentative D call TRBD1 (5 bases). V was cut by 3 bases and J by 7 bases, with 13 bases left in between. Germline V CDR1 and CDR2: SNHLY, FYNNEI. There are 14 residues in the CDR3. CDR3 DNA: TGTGCCAGCAGTGATTTTGGGGGGGAGCAGCCCCAGCATTTT. It encodes CASSDFGGEQPQHF.

This clone was detected only a few times. This chain uses TRBV6-2 or TRBV6-3 with TRBJ2-7; weak D call: TRBD2 (6 bases). V gave up 5 bases and J gave up 2 bases, with 16 bases separating them. Per the germline V gene, CDR1 is MNHEY and CDR2 is SVGEGT. This CDR3 spans 15 amino acids. CDR3 in amino acids: CASSLVPGGTYEQYF. The CDR3 bases are TGTGCCAGCAGTCTAGTCCCCGGGGGAACCTACGAGCAGTACTTC.

The rearrangement links TRBV10-3 to TRBJ2-7, with D possibly matching TRBD1 (5 bases). Trimming stripped 2 bases from V and 2 bases from J, with 7 bases between. Per germline, CDR1 ENHRY and CDR2 SYGVKD. CDR3 length: 13 residues. The CDR3 is CAISEPQAYEQYF. As DNA, the CDR3 is TGTGCCATCAGTGAGCCACAGGCCTACGAGCAGTACTTC.

V and J are TRBV27 and TRBJ2-7; 9 bases line up with TRBD1. Looked up from germline, CDR1 is MNHEY and CDR2 is SMNVEV (reference sequence). The CDR3 covers 16 residues. The V segment lost 3 bases and the J segment 1 base; nucleotides outside the gene matches: 7. The DNA of the CDR3 is TGTGCCAGCAGTTTCATTCCGGGACAGGGATCCTACGAGCAGTACTTC. Translation: CASSFIPGQGSYEQYF.

The gene calls are TRBV30 and TRBJ1-1, with D unclear. The CDR3 runs 13 residues. V was shortened by 2 bases and J by 1 base, with 8 bases between the two germline ends. Germline lookup yields CDR1 GTSNPN and CDR2 SVGIG (reference sequence). DNA of the CDR3: TGTGCCTGGAGTCTGAGACAGAACACTGAAGCTTTCTTT. Translating gives CAWSLRQNTEAFF.

A few counts support this clone. The chain carries TRBV11-2 and TRBJ1-5; D gene unclear. The V gene lost 1 base and the J gene lost 8 bases, with 12 bases spanning the gap. Germline values: CDR1 SGHAT, CDR2 FQNNGV. The CDR3 runs to 14 residues. For the CDR3, the DNA is TGTGCCAGCAGCTTAGGTGGAGGTCGGGAGCCCCAGCATTTT. This translates into CASSLGGGREPQHF.

The gene calls are TRBV15 and TRBJ1-5; D is undetermined. CDR3 size: 13 residues. Germline loops: CDR1 LNHNV, CDR2 YYDKDF (reference sequence). Trimming took 0 bases from V and 5 from J, leaving 5 bases between them. CDR3 sequence: CATSREFDQPQHF. In nucleotides, the CDR3 is TGTGCCACCAGCAGAGAATTCGATCAGCCCCAGCATTTT.

The genes are TRBV3-1 (or the pseudogene TRBV3-2) and TRBJ2-1; 8 positions agree with TRBD2. Germline CDR1 LGHDT, CDR2 YNNKEL (reference sequence). J was trimmed by 3 bases and V by 4 bases; bases with no gene match: 5. CDR3 length: 15 amino acids. The CDR3, as DNA: TGTGCCAGCAGCCTTCTAGCGGGCGGCTACAATGAGCAGTTCTTC. Translating it yields CASSLLAGGYNEQFF.

This clone was seen many times. In the same sample, other DNA sequences code for this CDR3. This chain connects TRBV6-4 to TRBJ2-1; 8 bases are a match to TRBD2. Germline CDR1 reads MRHNA; CDR2 reads SNTAGT. V gave up 2 bases and J gave up 4 bases; unmatched junction bases: 4. The CDR3 consists of 15 residues. In nucleotides, the CDR3 is TGTGCCAGCAGTGACGGGGCGGGGGGTTACAATGAGCAGTTCTTC. Translated, it gives CASSDGAGGYNEQFF.

The gene calls are TRBV18 and TRBJ2-7; D remains ambiguous. The V gene lost 6 bases and the J gene lost 1 base, with 10 bases spanning the gap. Germline V gives CDR1 KGHSH, CDR2 LQKENI. The CDR3 consists of 13 residues. CDR3 in DNA: TGTGCCAGCTCCGGGTGGGTGTCCTACGAGCAGTACTTC. This encodes CASSGWVSYEQYF. The full variable domain, its missing parts supplied by reference TRBV18 and TRBJ2-7, is NAGVMQNPRHLVRRRGQEARLRCSPMKGHSHVYWYRQLPEEGLKFMVYLQKENIIDESGMPKERFSAEFPKEGPSILRIQQVVRGDSAAYFCASSGWVSYEQYFGPGTRLTVT.